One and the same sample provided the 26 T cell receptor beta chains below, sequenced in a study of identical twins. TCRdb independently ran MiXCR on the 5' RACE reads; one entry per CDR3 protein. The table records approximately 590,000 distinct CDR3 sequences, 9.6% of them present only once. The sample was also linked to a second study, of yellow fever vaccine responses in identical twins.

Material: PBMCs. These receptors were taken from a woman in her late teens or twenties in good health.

The CDR3 reads CASSPRPSSYNSPLHF. The CDR3 DNA follows: TGTGCCAGCAGCCCCCGACCGAGCTCCTATAATTCACCCCTCCACTTT. The chain links TRBV11-2 to TRBJ1-6; no clear D gene. The V end lost 5 bases, the J end lost 0 bases, and 11 bases lay between the germline ends. The length of the CDR3 is 16 residues. The V gene's germline CDR1 is SGHAT and CDR2 FQNNGV.

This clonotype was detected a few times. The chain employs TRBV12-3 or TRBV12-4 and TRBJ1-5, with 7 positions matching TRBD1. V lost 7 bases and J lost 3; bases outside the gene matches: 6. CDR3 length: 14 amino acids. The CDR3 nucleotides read TGTGCCAGCACAATGACAGGGAACAATCAGCCCCAGCATTTT. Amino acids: CASTMTGNNQPQHF.

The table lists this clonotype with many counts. The DNA of the CDR3 is TGCAGCGTTGAAGATGCGCGGGGCCTCCAAGAGACCCAGTACTTC. Residues: CSVEDARGLQETQYF. The chain links TRBV29-1 to TRBJ2-5, with a weak D call TRBD2 (6 bases). The length of the CDR3 is 15 residues. Germline V CDR1 and CDR2: SQVTM, ANQGSEA. V gave up 0 bases and J gave up 1 base, with 12 bases separating them.

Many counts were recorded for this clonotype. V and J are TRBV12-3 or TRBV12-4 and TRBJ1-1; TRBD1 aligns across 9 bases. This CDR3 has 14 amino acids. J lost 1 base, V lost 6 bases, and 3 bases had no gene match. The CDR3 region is CASRTTGGNTEAFF. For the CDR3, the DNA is TGTGCCAGCAGGACGACAGGGGGGAACACTGAAGCTTTCTTT.

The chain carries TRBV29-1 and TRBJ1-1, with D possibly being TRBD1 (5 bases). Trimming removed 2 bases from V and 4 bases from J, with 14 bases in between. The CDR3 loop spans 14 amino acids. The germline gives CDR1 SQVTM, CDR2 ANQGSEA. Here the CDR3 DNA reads TGCAGCGTTGAACTCGGGCGGGGGAGCACTGAAGCTTTCTTT. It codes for CSVELGRGSTEAFF.

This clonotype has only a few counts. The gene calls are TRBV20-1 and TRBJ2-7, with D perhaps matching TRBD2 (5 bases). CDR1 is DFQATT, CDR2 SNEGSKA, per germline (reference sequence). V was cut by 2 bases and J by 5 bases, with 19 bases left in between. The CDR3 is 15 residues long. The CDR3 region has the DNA TGCAGTGCTAGATGTTATGGGGAGTTCACCAACGAGCAGTACTTC. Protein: CSARCYGEFTNEQYF.

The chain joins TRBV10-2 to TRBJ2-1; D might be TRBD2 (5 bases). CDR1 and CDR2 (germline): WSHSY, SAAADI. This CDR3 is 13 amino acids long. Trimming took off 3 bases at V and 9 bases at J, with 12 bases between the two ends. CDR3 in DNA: TGCGCCAGCAGTGACAAGGACTGGGGTGAGCAGTTCTTC. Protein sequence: CASSDKDWGEQFF.

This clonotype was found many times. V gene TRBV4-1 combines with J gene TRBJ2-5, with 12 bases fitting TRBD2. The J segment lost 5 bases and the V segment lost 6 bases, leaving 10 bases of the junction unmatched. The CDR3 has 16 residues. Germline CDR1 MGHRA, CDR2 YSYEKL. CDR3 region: CASRKTSGGVLETQYF. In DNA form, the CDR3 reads TGCGCCAGCAGGAAGACTAGCGGGGGAGTCCTGGAGACCCAGTACTTC.

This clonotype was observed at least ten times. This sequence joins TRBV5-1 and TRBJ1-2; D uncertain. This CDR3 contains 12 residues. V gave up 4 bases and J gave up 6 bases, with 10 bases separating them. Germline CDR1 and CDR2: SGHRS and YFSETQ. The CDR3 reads CASSPIKDGYTF. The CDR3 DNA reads TGCGCCAGCAGCCCTATAAAGGATGGCTACACCTTC.

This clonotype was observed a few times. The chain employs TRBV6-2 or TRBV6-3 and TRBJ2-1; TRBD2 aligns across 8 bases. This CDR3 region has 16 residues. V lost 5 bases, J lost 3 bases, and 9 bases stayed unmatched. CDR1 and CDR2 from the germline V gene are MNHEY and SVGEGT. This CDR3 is CASSPLLSGSYNEQFF. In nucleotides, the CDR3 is TGTGCCAGCAGTCCTCTTTTGAGCGGGAGCTACAATGAGCAGTTCTTC.

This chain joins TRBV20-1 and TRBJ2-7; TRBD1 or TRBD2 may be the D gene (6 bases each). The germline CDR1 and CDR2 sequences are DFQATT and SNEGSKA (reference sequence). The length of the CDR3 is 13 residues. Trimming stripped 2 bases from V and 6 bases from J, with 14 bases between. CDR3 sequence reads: CSARSRGLGEQYF. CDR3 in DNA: TGCAGTGCTAGATCCCGGGGGCTCGGCGAGCAGTACTTC.

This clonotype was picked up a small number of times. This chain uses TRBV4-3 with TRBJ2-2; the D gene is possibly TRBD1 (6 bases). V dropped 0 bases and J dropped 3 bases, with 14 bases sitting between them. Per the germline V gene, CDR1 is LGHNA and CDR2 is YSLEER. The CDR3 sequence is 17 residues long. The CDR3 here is CASSQDQGSIYTGELFF. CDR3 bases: TGCGCCAGCAGCCAAGATCAGGGGTCAATTTACACCGGGGAGCTGTTTTTT.

The CDR3 protein is CASSPLLAGAGNEQFF. The CDR3 region has the DNA TGTGCCAGCAGTCCACTACTAGCGGGAGCCGGCAATGAGCAGTTCTTC. The rearrangement uses TRBV6-1 and TRBJ2-1, with 11 bases aligning to TRBD2. CDR1 is MNHNS and CDR2 is SASEGT in the germline V gene. V was pared by 5 bases and J by 6 bases, with 9 bases of the junction left unmatched. The CDR3 has 16 amino acids.

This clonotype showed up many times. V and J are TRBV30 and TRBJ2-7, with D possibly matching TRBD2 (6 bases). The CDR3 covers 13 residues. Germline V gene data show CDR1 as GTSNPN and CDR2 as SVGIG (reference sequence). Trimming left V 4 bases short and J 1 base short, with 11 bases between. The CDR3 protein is CAWNLGLSYEQYF. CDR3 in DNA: TGTGCCTGGAATCTCGGACTATCCTACGAGCAGTACTTC.

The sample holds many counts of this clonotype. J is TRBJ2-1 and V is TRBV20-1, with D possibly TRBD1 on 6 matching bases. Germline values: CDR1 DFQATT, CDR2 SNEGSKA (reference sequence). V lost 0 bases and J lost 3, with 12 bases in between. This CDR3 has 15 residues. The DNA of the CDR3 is TGCAGTGCTAGAGACCTCAGGGGTTTCTACAATGAGCAGTTCTTC. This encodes CSARDLRGFYNEQFF.

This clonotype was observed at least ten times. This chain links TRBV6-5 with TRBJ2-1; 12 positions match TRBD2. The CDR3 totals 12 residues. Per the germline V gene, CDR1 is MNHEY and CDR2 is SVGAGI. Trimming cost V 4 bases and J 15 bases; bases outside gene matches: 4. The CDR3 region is CASSSSGRGVFF. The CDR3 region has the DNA TGTGCCAGCAGTTCTAGCGGGAGGGGGGTGTTCTTC.

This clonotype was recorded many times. CDR3 nucleotides: TGCAGCGTTGGACTAGCGGTAAAAGAGACCCAGTACTTC. Translated, it gives CSVGLAVKETQYF. The chain employs TRBV29-1 and TRBJ2-5; 9 bases line up with TRBD2. CDR1 SQVTM and CDR2 ANQGSEA come from the germline V gene. This CDR3 is built from 13 residues. The trim removed 4 bases at V and 3 bases at J, leaving 3 bases unmatched.

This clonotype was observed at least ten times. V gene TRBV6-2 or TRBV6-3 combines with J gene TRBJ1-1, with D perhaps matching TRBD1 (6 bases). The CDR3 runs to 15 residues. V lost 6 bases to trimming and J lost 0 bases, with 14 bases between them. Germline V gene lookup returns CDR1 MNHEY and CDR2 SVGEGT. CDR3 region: CASSRGQIMNTEAFF. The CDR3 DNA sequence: TGTGCCAGCAGCCGAGGACAGATCATGAACACTGAAGCTTTCTTT.

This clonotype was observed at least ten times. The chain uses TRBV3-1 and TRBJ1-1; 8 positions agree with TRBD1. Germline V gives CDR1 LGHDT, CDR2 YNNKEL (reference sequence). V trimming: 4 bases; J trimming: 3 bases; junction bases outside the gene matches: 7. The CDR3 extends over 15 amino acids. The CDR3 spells CASSPGQGRDTEAFF. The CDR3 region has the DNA TGTGCCAGCAGCCCCGGACAGGGACGGGACACTGAAGCTTTCTTT.

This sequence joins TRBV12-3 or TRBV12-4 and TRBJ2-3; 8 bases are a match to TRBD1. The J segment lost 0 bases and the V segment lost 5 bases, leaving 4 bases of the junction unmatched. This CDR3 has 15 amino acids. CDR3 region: CASSRRTGSTDTQYF. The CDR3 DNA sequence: TGTGCCAGCAGTCGACGGACAGGGAGCACAGATACGCAGTATTTT.

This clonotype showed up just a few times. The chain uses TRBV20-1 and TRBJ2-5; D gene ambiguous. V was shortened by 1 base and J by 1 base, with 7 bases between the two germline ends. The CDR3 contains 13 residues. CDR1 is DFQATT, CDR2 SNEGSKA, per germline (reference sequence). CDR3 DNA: TGCAGTGCTAGAGTGCAGATCCAAGAGACCCAGTACTTC. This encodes CSARVQIQETQYF.

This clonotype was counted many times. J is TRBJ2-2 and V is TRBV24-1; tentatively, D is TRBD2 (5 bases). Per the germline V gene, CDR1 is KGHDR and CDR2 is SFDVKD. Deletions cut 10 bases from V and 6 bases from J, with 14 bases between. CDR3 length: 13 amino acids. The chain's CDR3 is CATDGGVAGELFF. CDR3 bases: TGTGCCACAGACGGAGGAGTTGCCGGGGAGCTGTTTTTT.

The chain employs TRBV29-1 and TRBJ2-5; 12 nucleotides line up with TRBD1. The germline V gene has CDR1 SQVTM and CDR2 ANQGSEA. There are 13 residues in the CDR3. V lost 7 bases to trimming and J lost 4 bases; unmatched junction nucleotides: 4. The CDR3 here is CSGDRGQGETQYF. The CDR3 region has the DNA TGCAGCGGGGACAGGGGGCAAGGAGAGACCCAGTACTTC.

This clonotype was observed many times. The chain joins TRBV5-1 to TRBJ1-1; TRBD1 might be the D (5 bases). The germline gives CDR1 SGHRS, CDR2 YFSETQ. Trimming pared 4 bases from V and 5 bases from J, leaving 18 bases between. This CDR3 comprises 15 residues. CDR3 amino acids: CASSEQTPEGTEAFF. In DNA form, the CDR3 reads TGCGCCAGCAGCGAGCAGACTCCCGAGGGGACTGAAGCTTTCTTT.

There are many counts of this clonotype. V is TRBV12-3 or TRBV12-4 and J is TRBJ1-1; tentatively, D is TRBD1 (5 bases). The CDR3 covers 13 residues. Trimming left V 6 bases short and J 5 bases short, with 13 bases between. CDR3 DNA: TGTGCCAGCAGGAAGGGGTCGGGGACTGAAGCTTTCTTT. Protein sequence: CASRKGSGTEAFF.

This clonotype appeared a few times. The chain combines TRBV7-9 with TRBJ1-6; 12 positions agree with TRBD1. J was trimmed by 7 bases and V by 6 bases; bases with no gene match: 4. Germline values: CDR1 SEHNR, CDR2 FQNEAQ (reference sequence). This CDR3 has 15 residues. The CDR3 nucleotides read TGTGCCAGCAGGCCCGGGACAGGGGGCAATTCACCCCTCCACTTT. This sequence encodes CASRPGTGGNSPLHF.